This T cell receptor beta chain was captured by sequencing in a study of CD8 T cells in ankylosing spondylitis. Study-level findings and limits: Disease-linked clones were found to be CD8+ and relatively rare in peripheral blood.

Using its own MiXCR run on the 5' RACE reads, TCRdb lists one record per CDR3 protein. In the table there are 85,000 to 100,000 distinct CDR3 sequences, 8% to 10% of which are singletons. Details on this clonotype: Its cognate antigen is unknown.

Germline values: CDR1 LGHNA, CDR2 YSLEER. The length of the CDR3 is 14 residues. J was trimmed by 4 bases and V by 4 bases; bases with no gene match: 7. Source material: blood, either unsorted or a sorted T cell fraction (not recorded which). The receptor comes from a male donor with ankylosing spondylitis or in good health (not recorded which). The V and J genes are TRBV4-3 and TRBJ2-7; 7 positions agree with TRBD2. In DNA, the CDR3 is TGCGCCAGCAGCCCCGGGACTACCGGTTACGAGCAGTACTTC. It yields the protein CASSPGTTGYEQYF.